The 21 T cell receptor beta chains listed next were all sequenced from one sample in a study of cytotoxic CD8 clonotypes in ibrutinib-treated CLL. Produced via immunoSEQ multiplex PCR; TCRdb's table is partial and in-frame only. This sample has 120,000 to 150,000 clones, with 60% to 80% found just once. The specimen comprised PBMCs, sampled after 12 months of ibrutinib treatment. These receptors originate from a human donor with chronic lymphocytic leukemia.

The chain employs TRBV11-3 and TRBJ2-7; D ambiguous. V lost 4 bases and J 2 bases, leaving 18 bases between the germline ends. The V gene's germline CDR1 is SGHNT and CDR2 YENEEA. The CDR3 loop spans 16 amino acids. The CDR3 loop is CASSSTDGDEAYEQYF. The CDR3, as DNA: TGTGCCAGCAGCTCCACGGACGGTGACGAGGCCTACGAGCAGTACTTC.

This clone was observed a few times. This chain uses TRBV15 with TRBJ2-7; D call uncertain. Germline values: CDR1 LNHNV, CDR2 YYDKDF (reference sequence). CDR3 length: 13 amino acids. V shed 3 bases and J shed 3 bases, with 9 bases lying between them. Here the CDR3 reads CATSREFGYEQYF. In DNA, the CDR3 is TGTGCCACCAGCAGGGAATTCGGCTACGAGCAGTACTTC.

The chain employs TRBV5-4 and TRBJ2-5, with 9 bases aligning to TRBD2. The CDR3 runs 16 residues. The germline CDR1 and CDR2 sequences are SGHNT and YYREEE (reference sequence). Germline trimming cut 3 bases from V and 0 bases from J; bases unmatched to any gene: 6. The CDR3 reads CASSYPAGGYQETQYF. As DNA, the CDR3 is TGTGCCAGCAGCTATCCGGCGGGGGGGTACCAAGAGACCCAGTACTTC. The full variable domain, with the rest looked up from reference TRBV5-4 and TRBJ2-5, is ETGVTQSPTHLIKTRGQQVTLRCSSQSGHNTVSWYQQALGQGPQFIFQYYREEENGRGNFPPRFSGLQFPNYSSELNVNALELDDSALYLCASSYPAGGYQETQYFGPGTRLLVL.

The chain is built from TRBV30 and TRBJ1-1; 9 positions agree with TRBD1. This CDR3 spans 15 amino acids. The trim removed 1 base at V and 6 bases at J, leaving 9 bases unmatched. Germline assignment: CDR1 GTSNPN and CDR2 SVGIG (reference sequence). In DNA form, the CDR3 reads TGTGCCTGGAGTGCCCTGGGACAGGGTATGCCTGAAGCTTTCTTT. Its translation: CAWSALGQGMPEAFF.

The V and J genes are TRBV27 and TRBJ2-7; D not resolved. The CDR3 spans 14 residues. The V end lost 2 bases, the J end lost 0 bases, and 8 bases lay between the germline ends. CDR1 is MNHEY, CDR2 SMNVEV, per germline (reference sequence). The CDR3 DNA is TGTGCCAGCAGTTTAGGGGTGAGCTCCTACGAGCAGTACTTC. Translated: CASSLGVSSYEQYF.

The chain employs TRBV21-1 and TRBJ1-2; TRBD1, the table's D call, was not compared with the DNA. TRBV21-1 is recorded as a pseudogene. The CDR3 loop spans 18 amino acids. Here the CDR3 DNA reads TGTGCCAGCAGCAAATTACCCTTTGACAGGGTGAAGAACTATGGCTACACCTTC. This translates into CASSKLPFDRVKNYGYTF.

V gene TRBV7-2 combines with J gene TRBJ2-1; no definite D call. The germline V and J ends were trimmed by 1 base and 0 bases, with 7 bases remaining between them. The CDR3 contains 15 residues. Germline V gene lookup returns CDR1 SGHTA and CDR2 FQGNSA. DNA for the CDR3: TGTGCCAGCAGCTTAGGACTCAGCTCCTACAATGAGCAGTTCTTC. It codes for CASSLGLSSYNEQFF.

About this clone itself: Other nucleotide sequences from this sample produce the same CDR3. The chain joins TRBV30 to TRBJ1-5; no clear D. V was clipped by 1 base and J by 7 bases, with 11 bases between them. Germline loops: CDR1 GTSNPN, CDR2 SVGIG (reference sequence). The CDR3 covers 13 residues. The CDR3 region has the DNA TGTGCCTGGAGTGGGAAAGGGAACCAGCCCCAGCATTTT. Its protein is CAWSGKGNQPQHF.

This clone was found once. This chain connects TRBV30 to TRBJ2-2; 9 nucleotides match TRBD2. Germline V gene lookup returns CDR1 GTSNPN and CDR2 SVGIG (reference sequence). The trim removed 2 bases at V and 4 bases at J, leaving 8 bases unmatched. The CDR3 runs 16 residues. In DNA, the CDR3 is TGTGCCTGGAGTACGGTAGCGGGAGTTTTCACCGGGGAGCTGTTTTTT. Residues: CAWSTVAGVFTGELFF.

The chain uses TRBV27 and TRBJ2-1; no reliable D call. Trimming left V 6 bases short and J 3 bases short, with 15 bases between. Per germline, CDR1 MNHEY and CDR2 SMNVEV (reference sequence). The CDR3 totals 15 residues. The CDR3 bases are TGTGCCAGCAGGGTGTCTATGGGGAACTACAATGAGCAGTTCTTC. Amino acid sequence: CASRVSMGNYNEQFF.

This chain joins TRBV5-6 and TRBJ1-5; the match to TRBD1 covers 9 bases. The ends lost 2 bases at V and 5 bases at J; junction bases unmatched: 2. The CDR3 is made up of 14 amino acids. CDR1 is SGHDT and CDR2 is YYEEEE in the germline V gene. The DNA for the CDR3 is TGTGCCAGCAGCTTAGGGGACAGGGATCAGCCCCAGCATTTT. Translating it yields CASSLGDRDQPQHF.

This chain joins TRBV7-9 and TRBJ2-4; 7 bases are a match to TRBD1. CDR3 length: 15 residues. The germline gives CDR1 SEHNR, CDR2 FQNEAQ (reference sequence). V lost 5 bases and J lost 3; bases outside the gene matches: 7. The CDR3 region is CASSPGTANKNIQYF. Written as DNA, the CDR3 is TGTGCCAGCAGCCCTGGGACAGCGAACAAAAACATTCAGTACTTC.

The chain has TRBV4-3 and TRBJ2-1, with 7 bases aligning to TRBD2. Looked up from germline, CDR1 is LGHNA and CDR2 is YSLEER. This CDR3 is built from 18 residues. After removal of 2 bases from V and 0 bases from J, the junction contained 10 bases not matched to a gene. The CDR3, as DNA: TGCGCCAGCAGCCAAATTTTGGCGGGAGTTAGCTCCTACAATGAGCAGTTCTTC. It encodes CASSQILAGVSSYNEQFF.

V and J are TRBV13 and TRBJ2-1; no definite D call. The CDR3 contains 11 residues. CDR1 and CDR2 from the germline V gene are PRHDT and FYEKMQ (reference sequence). V shed 6 bases and J shed 6 bases, with 6 bases lying between them. The CDR3 region has the DNA TGTGCCAGCAGGTGGGGCAATGAGCAGTTCTTC. The encoded protein is CASRWGNEQFF.

The rearrangement uses TRBV6-5 and TRBJ2-7; D perhaps matches TRBD2 (5 bases). Germline lookup yields CDR1 MNHEY and CDR2 SVGAGI. V lost 0 bases and J 0 bases, leaving 12 bases between the germline ends. The CDR3 runs 16 residues. In nucleotides, the CDR3 is TGTGCCAGCAGTTACTCTCTAGCTGGATCCTCCTACGAGCAGTACTTC. Amino acids: CASSYSLAGSSYEQYF.

This clone was detected once. Compared with germline, one end of the junction differs, possibly owing to a read error. CDR3: CASSVVGDRLF. In nucleotides, the CDR3 is TGTGCCAGCAGCGTAGTAGGGGACAGGCTCTTC. J is TRBJ2-1 and V is TRBV9; 8 nucleotides agree with TRBD1. Germline assignment: CDR1 SGDLS and CDR2 YYNGEE. The CDR3 runs 11 residues.

This chain links TRBV20-1 with TRBJ2-7, with D tentatively TRBD2 (6 bases). Germline CDR1 DFQATT, CDR2 SNEGSKA (reference sequence). CDR3 length: 11 amino acids. The germline V and J ends were trimmed by 2 bases and 6 bases, with 8 bases remaining between them. CDR3 loop: CSARFGGEQYF. The DNA for the CDR3 is TGCAGTGCTAGATTCGGGGGCGAGCAGTACTTC.

This clone was seen a few times. This chain joins TRBV11-1 and TRBJ1-1; D is uncertain. V was cut by 6 bases and J by 4 bases, with 15 bases left in between. Germline V gene lookup returns CDR1 SGHAT and CDR2 FQDESV (reference sequence). This CDR3 has 14 amino acids. CDR3 sequence (DNA): TGTGCCAGCAGACCTACCCAGTACCCCACTGAAGCTTTCTTT. Its protein is CASRPTQYPTEAFF.

This clone was detected only a few times. The CDR3 loop reads CASSSTGEAGELFF. CDR3 DNA sequence: TGTGCCAGCAGCTCGACAGGGGAAGCCGGGGAGCTGTTTTTT. The J gene is TRBJ2-2, the V gene TRBV7-9; TRBD1 aligns across 8 bases. This CDR3 has 14 residues. Per germline, CDR1 SEHNR and CDR2 FQNEAQ (reference sequence). Trimming removed 4 bases from V and 6 bases from J; junction bases left unmatched: 4.

This clone has only a few counts. This CDR3 is also generated by other DNA sequences in the sample. The chain combines TRBV19 with TRBJ1-2, with D unresolved. V was cut by 2 bases and J by 8 bases, with 9 bases left in between. Germline loops: CDR1 LNHDA, CDR2 SQIVND (reference sequence). The CDR3 length is 12 residues. The CDR3 nucleotides are TGTGCCAGTAGTATACCCGACGGGGGCTACACCTTC. Translating it yields CASSIPDGGYTF.

This clone was counted once. This chain links TRBV6-6 with TRBJ1-2; D gene ambiguous. The CDR3 spans 13 residues. Germline CDR1 reads MNHNY; CDR2 reads SVGAGI (reference sequence). V was trimmed by 5 bases and J by 6 bases, leaving 13 bases between them. The CDR3 DNA reads TGTGCCAGCAGTCACCGAAGAGAGGATGGCTACACCTTC. Translated, it gives CASSHRREDGYTF.